Presented here are 31 T cell receptor beta chains from one specimen sequenced in a study of blood T cell repertoires in COVID-19. Generated by immunoSEQ multiplex PCR, the TCRdb table keeps only in-frame clones and is missing some. The data hold 350,000 to 450,000 clones, with roughly 85% observed a single time. The sequencing input was peripheral blood. The receptors originated from a woman under 30 with acute or convalescent COVID-19.

The V call is TRBV11-2, the J call TRBJ2-5; tentatively, D is TRBD2 (8 bases). V lost 6 bases and J lost 1, with 18 bases in between. Looked up from germline, CDR1 is SGHAT and CDR2 is FQNNGV. CDR3 size: 16 residues. This CDR3 reads CASSLRGGDSQETQYF. The CDR3 DNA reads as TGTGCCAGCAGTTTACGGGGGGGGGACAGCCAAGAGACCCAGTACTTC. Full variable domain (remainder filled in from reference TRBV11-2 and TRBJ2-5): EAGVAQSPRYKIIEKRQSVAFWCNPISGHATLYWYQQILGQGPKLLIQFQNNGVVDDSQLPKDRFSAERLKGVDSTLKIQPAKLEDSAVYLCASSLRGGDSQETQYFGPGTRLLVL.

V is TRBV9 and J is TRBJ2-7; D remains unclear. Trimming cost V 2 bases and J 7 bases, with 16 bases left between them. The CDR3 has 14 residues. Germline V lookup: CDR1 SGDLS, CDR2 YYNGEE. The CDR3 bases are TGTGCCAGCAGCGTTGAGTGGCAGCACGGGGAGCAGTACTTC. As protein: CASSVEWQHGEQYF.

V and J are TRBV4-2 and TRBJ1-2; D is ambiguous. Trimming removed 0 bases at V and 4 bases at J, with 9 bases between. This CDR3 is 14 amino acids long. Germline CDR1 and CDR2: LGHNA and YNFKEQ. CDR3 bases: TGTGCCAGCAGCCAAGATACCGGGGTCTATGGCTACACCTTC. It is translated as CASSQDTGVYGYTF.

This clone showed up just once. The chain recombines TRBV7-2 with TRBJ1-2; D may be TRBD1 (6 bases). Per the germline V gene, CDR1 is SGHTA and CDR2 is FQGNSA. Trimming took off 3 bases at V and 2 bases at J, with 10 bases between the two ends. There are 14 residues in the CDR3. The CDR3 bases are TGTGCCAGCAGCTTCCGGGACATCAACTATGGCTACACCTTC. Translated: CASSFRDINYGYTF. Complete variable domain (other parts from reference TRBV7-2 and TRBJ1-2): GAGVSQSPSNKVTEKGKDVELRCDPISGHTALYWYRQSLGQGLEFLIYFQGNSAPDKSGLPSDRFSAERTGGSVSTLTIQRTQQEDSAVYLCASSFRDINYGYTFGSGTRLTVV.

The chain combines TRBV29-1 with TRBJ1-6; D is ambiguous. With 5 bases removed from V and 6 bases from J, the gap between germline ends came to 8 bases. Per the germline V gene, CDR1 is SQVTM and CDR2 is ANQGSEA. This CDR3 has 12 amino acids. DNA of the CDR3: TGCAGCGTTATAGAGGGTAATTCACCCCTCCACTTT. Protein product: CSVIEGNSPLHF.

The chain employs TRBV19 and TRBJ1-1; D call uncertain. This CDR3 is 15 amino acids long. Per germline, CDR1 LNHDA and CDR2 SQIVND (reference sequence). The V end was cut by 3 bases, the J end by 0 bases, with 11 bases between. The CDR3 DNA is TGTGCCAGTAGTATCGTCAACAGCATGAACACTGAAGCTTTCTTT. It specifies CASSIVNSMNTEAFF.

This clone was found a few times. This chain connects TRBV29-1 to TRBJ1-1; TRBD1 agrees at 12 bases. The germline V gene encodes CDR1 SQVTM and CDR2 ANQGSEA. The CDR3 contains 12 residues. The V segment lost 4 bases and the J segment 10 bases; nucleotides outside the gene matches: 4. The CDR3 is CSVVRDRGRAFF. The DNA for the CDR3 is TGCAGCGTTGTACGGGACAGGGGGCGAGCTTTCTTT.

This clone appeared a single time. V and J are TRBV3-1 (or the pseudogene TRBV3-2) and TRBJ1-2; perhaps TRBD1 as D (5 bases). This CDR3 is 15 amino acids long. Germline V gene lookup returns CDR1 LGHDT and CDR2 YNNKEL (reference sequence). V shed 3 bases and J shed 3 bases, with 14 bases lying between them. The CDR3 DNA follows: TGTGCCAGCAGCCATGGGGACTCGTCAGACTATGGCTACACCTTC. As protein: CASSHGDSSDYGYTF.

CDR3 in DNA: TGCAGCGTTGGTGGGACTAGCGGGACCCCCATCGACTACGAGCAGTACTTC. Translating gives CSVGGTSGTPIDYEQYF. This chain links TRBV29-1 with TRBJ2-7; 13 nucleotides align to TRBD2. CDR1 and CDR2 (germline): SQVTM, ANQGSEA. This CDR3 has 17 residues. V dropped 4 bases and J dropped 3; count of bases not matched to a gene: 12.

V is TRBV5-1 and J is TRBJ1-1, with D maybe TRBD1 (5 bases). CDR1 and CDR2 (germline): SGHRS, YFSETQ. CDR3 length: 16 amino acids. V lost 3 bases, J lost 2 bases, and 17 bases lay in between. Here the CDR3 reads CASSSGTGALNTEAFF. The CDR3 DNA reads as TGCGCCAGCAGCTCCGGGACGGGAGCCTTAAACACTGAAGCTTTCTTT.

This clone turned up a few times. The gene calls are TRBV9 and TRBJ1-5; D is uncertain. The V and J ends lost 0 bases and 6 bases respectively, with 10 bases between them. Germline CDR1 SGDLS, CDR2 YYNGEE. The CDR3 covers 14 residues. The CDR3 region is CASSVGGYGQPQHF. The CDR3 DNA is TGTGCCAGCAGCGTAGGAGGGTATGGTCAGCCCCAGCATTTT.

This sequence joins TRBV6-6 and TRBJ2-2; no definite D call. The V gene's germline CDR1 is MNHNY and CDR2 SVGAGI (reference sequence). CDR3 length: 15 residues. Between the trimmed V and J ends, which lost 2 bases and 8 bases, there was a span of 15 bases. CDR3 sequence reads: CASSYTPLSGGELFF. For the CDR3, the DNA is TGTGCCAGCAGTTACACGCCTTTATCCGGGGGGGAGCTGTTTTTT.

This clone was found a few times. The CDR3 DNA reads as TGTGCCAGCAGTTCTGCGGGGGCTAGGGGTGAAAAACTGTTTTTT. Amino acid sequence: CASSSAGARGEKLFF. J is TRBJ1-4 and V is TRBV27; D might be TRBD1 (6 bases). The CDR3 covers 15 residues. Germline-derived CDR1 and CDR2 are MNHEY and SMNVEV (reference sequence). Trimming took off 4 bases at V and 7 bases at J, with 16 bases between the two ends. Full variable domain (outside the CDR3, taken from reference TRBV27 and TRBJ1-4): EAQVTQNPRYLITVTGKKLTVTCSQNMNHEYMSWYRQDPGLGLRQIYYSMNVEVTDKGDVPEGYKVSRKEKRNFPLILESPSPNQTSLYFCASSSAGARGEKLFFGSGTQLSVL.

The chain links TRBV19 to TRBJ1-2; possible D gene TRBD1, 5 bases. CDR1 and CDR2 from the germline V gene are LNHDA and SQIVND (reference sequence). The CDR3 runs 15 residues. V was clipped by 6 bases and J by 5 bases, with 19 bases between them. Here the CDR3 reads CASRPRQGSEYGYTF. The CDR3 DNA reads TGTGCCAGTAGACCAAGGCAGGGCTCAGAGTATGGCTACACCTTC.

This clone was seen a few times. The genes are TRBV6-5 and TRBJ1-2; 8 bases map to TRBD1. Trimming cost V 5 bases and J 6 bases; bases outside gene matches: 11. This CDR3 is built from 15 residues. CDR1 is MNHEY, CDR2 SVGAGI, per germline. Here the CDR3 DNA reads TGTGCCAGCAGTCGACAGGGGATGGGGCGGAATGGCTACACCTTC. Translation: CASSRQGMGRNGYTF.

The rearrangement joins TRBV5-1 to TRBJ1-3; D is unresolved. There are 15 residues in the CDR3. Germline V lookup: CDR1 SGHRS, CDR2 YFSETQ. V was shortened by 3 bases and J by 0 bases, with 10 bases between the two germline ends. CDR3 loop: CASSSSGSSGNTIYF. The CDR3 nucleotides read TGCGCCAGCAGCTCGTCAGGTTCCTCTGGAAACACCATATATTTT.

This chain joins TRBV9 and TRBJ1-1, with 8 bases aligning to TRBD1. J was trimmed by 6 bases and V by 0 bases; bases with no gene match: 4. Looked up from germline, CDR1 is SGDLS and CDR2 is YYNGEE. CDR3 length equals 14 residues. For the CDR3, the DNA is TGTGCCAGCAGCGTAGGGCAGGGGGCCCCTGAAGCTTTCTTT. Amino acids: CASSVGQGAPEAFF.

The chain links TRBV12-5 to TRBJ1-1; perhaps TRBD1 as D (6 bases). The germline gives CDR1 LGHNT, CDR2 FRNRAP. The CDR3 totals 16 residues. V lost 1 base, J lost 1 base, and 13 bases lay in between. The CDR3 nucleotides are TGTGCTAGTGGTTTGGAGACCGGACAGTGGAACACTGAAGCTTTCTTT. Translating gives CASGLETGQWNTEAFF.

The rearrangement links TRBV2 to TRBJ1-3, with 10 positions matching TRBD1. V was clipped by 8 bases and J by 0 bases; unmatched bases: 10. Per the germline V gene, CDR1 is SNHLY and CDR2 is FYNNEI. This CDR3 comprises 17 residues. This CDR3 is CASDNRDRGYSGNTIYF. The CDR3 DNA follows: TGTGCCAGCGACAACCGGGACAGGGGTTACTCTGGAAACACCATATATTTT.

This chain connects TRBV5-1 to TRBJ1-1; D is perhaps TRBD1 (5 bases). CDR3 size: 14 residues. The germline gives CDR1 SGHRS, CDR2 YFSETQ. Trimming took 1 base from V and 6 from J, leaving 13 bases between them. In nucleotides, the CDR3 is TGCGCCAGCAGCTTGACTGGGGGGGGATCTGAAGCTTTCTTT. This encodes CASSLTGGGSEAFF. The full variable domain, its missing parts supplied by reference TRBV5-1 and TRBJ1-1, is KAGVTQTPRYLIKTRGQQVTLSCSPISGHRSVSWYQQTPGQGLQFLFEYFSETQRNKGNFPGRFSGRQFSNSRSEMNVSTLELGDSALYLCASSLTGGGSEAFFGQGTRLTVV.

This clone appeared a single time. The rearrangement uses TRBV6-5 and TRBJ2-7; D may be TRBD2 (6 bases). Germline V lookup: CDR1 MNHEY, CDR2 SVGAGI. The CDR3 has 12 amino acids. Trimming took off 6 bases at V and 5 bases at J, with 11 bases between the two ends. In DNA form, the CDR3 reads TGTGCCAGCAGGTTCGGAGGGAACGAGCAGTACTTC. Translation gives CASRFGGNEQYF.

The V and J genes are TRBV28 and TRBJ1-6; D possibly corresponds to TRBD1 (6 bases). This CDR3 has 17 amino acids. V was clipped by 3 bases and J by 10 bases, with 22 bases between them. CDR1 and CDR2 from the germline V gene are MDHEN and SYDVKM. CDR3 nucleotides: TGTGCCAGCAGTTTTTTGGGCCAGCGGGGGGCAGGGTCACCCCTCCACTTT. Protein product: CASSFLGQRGAGSPLHF.

The chain has TRBV3-1 (or the pseudogene TRBV3-2) and TRBJ1-1, with no clear D. V lost 1 base and J 3 bases, leaving 12 bases between the germline ends. CDR1 LGHDT and CDR2 YNNKEL come from the germline V gene (reference sequence). This CDR3 has 15 residues. The chain's CDR3 is CASSQALTSDTEAFF. The CDR3 DNA is TGTGCCAGCAGCCAAGCACTTACAAGCGACACTGAAGCTTTCTTT.

This clone was counted only a few times. The chain is built from TRBV6-5 and TRBJ1-2; the D gene is possibly TRBD1 (5 bases). CDR3 size: 13 residues. Germline V gene sequence: CDR1 MNHEY, CDR2 SVGAGI. The V gene lost 4 bases and the J gene lost 5 bases, with 11 bases spanning the gap. The chain's CDR3 is CASSFSSGYGYTF. In DNA form, the CDR3 reads TGTGCCAGCAGTTTCAGCTCAGGGTATGGCTACACCTTC.

The J gene is TRBJ2-2, the V gene TRBV7-6, with D maybe TRBD2 (6 bases). This CDR3 comprises 15 residues. Germline V lookup: CDR1 SGHVS, CDR2 FNYEAQ. V was trimmed by 5 bases and J by 0 bases, leaving 10 bases between them. The chain's CDR3 is CASSRRVSNTGELFF. The CDR3 DNA follows: TGTGCCAGCAGCCGGAGGGTATCGAACACCGGGGAGCTGTTTTTT.

V usage is TRBV7-9 and J usage is TRBJ1-1, with D unresolved. Trimming shortened V by 1 base and J by 0 bases, and 9 bases separated the two germline ends. Germline-derived CDR1 and CDR2 are SEHNR and FQNEAQ (reference sequence). The CDR3 length is 15 residues. CDR3 DNA sequence: TGTGCCAGCAGCTTAGGGGCAGCATTGAACACTGAAGCTTTCTTT. Protein product: CASSLGAALNTEAFF.

The J gene is TRBJ1-2, the V gene TRBV13, with D possibly matching TRBD1 (5 bases). The V and J ends lost 9 bases and 5 bases respectively, with 13 bases between them. The CDR3 is made up of 12 amino acids. CDR1 is PRHDT, CDR2 FYEKMQ, per germline (reference sequence). The CDR3: CASTNRSYGYTF. CDR3 in DNA: TGTGCCAGTACGAACAGGTCATATGGCTACACCTTC.

The chain links TRBV19 to TRBJ2-7, with no clear D. The CDR3 is 13 amino acids. The V end lost 5 bases, the J end lost 3 bases, and 11 bases lay between the germline ends. The V gene's germline CDR1 is LNHDA and CDR2 SQIVND (reference sequence). The CDR3 sequence is CASSPTLHYEQYF. For the CDR3, the DNA is TGTGCCAGTAGTCCAACTCTCCACTACGAGCAGTACTTC.

V is TRBV7-8 and J is TRBJ2-7, with 10 bases identical to TRBD1. The CDR3 loop spans 15 amino acids. J lost 5 bases, V lost 5 bases, and 9 bases had no gene match. Germline CDR1 reads SGHVS; CDR2 reads FQNEAQ. The CDR3 coding sequence is TGTGCCAGCAGCGACGGACAGGGGGTTCTTGACGAGCAGTACTTC. As protein: CASSDGQGVLDEQYF. The full variable domain, its missing parts supplied by reference TRBV7-8 and TRBJ2-7, is GAGVSQSPRYKVAKRGQDVALRCDPISGHVSLFWYQQALGQGPEFLTYFQNEAQLDKSGLPSDRFFAERPEGSVSTLKIQRTQQEDSAVYLCASSDGQGVLDEQYFGPGTRLTVT.

This clone was observed once. This chain uses TRBV7-3 with TRBJ1-1; 8 nucleotides line up with TRBD1. V was pared by 4 bases and J by 12 bases, with 4 bases of the junction left unmatched. The CDR3 runs to 11 residues. Germline CDR1 SGHTA, CDR2 FQGTGA. The CDR3 loop is CASSSWTGPFF. CDR3 nucleotide sequence: TGTGCCAGCAGCTCCTGGACAGGGCCTTTCTTT.

The rearrangement joins TRBV9 to TRBJ2-5, with 10 bases lining up with TRBD1. The CDR3 runs to 13 residues. The germline gives CDR1 SGDLS, CDR2 YYNGEE. Trimming cost V 1 base and J 7 bases; bases outside gene matches: 1. In nucleotides, the CDR3 is TGTGCCAGCAGCGTAAGGACAGGGGGGACCCAGTACTTC. It codes for CASSVRTGGTQYF.